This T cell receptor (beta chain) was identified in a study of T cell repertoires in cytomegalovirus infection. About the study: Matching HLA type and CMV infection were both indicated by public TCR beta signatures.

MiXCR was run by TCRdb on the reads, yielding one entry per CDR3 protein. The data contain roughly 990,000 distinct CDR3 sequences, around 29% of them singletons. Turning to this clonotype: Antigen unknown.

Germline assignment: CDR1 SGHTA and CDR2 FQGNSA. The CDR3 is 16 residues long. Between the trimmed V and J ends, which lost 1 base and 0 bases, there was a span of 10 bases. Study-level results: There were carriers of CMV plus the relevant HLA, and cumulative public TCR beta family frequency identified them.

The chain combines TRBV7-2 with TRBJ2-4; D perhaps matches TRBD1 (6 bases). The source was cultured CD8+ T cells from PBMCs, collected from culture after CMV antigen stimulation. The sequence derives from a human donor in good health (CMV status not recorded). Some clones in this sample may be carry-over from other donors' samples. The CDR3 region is CASSLGVRGAKNIQYF. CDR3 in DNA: TGTGCCAGCAGCTTAGGGGTCAGGGGAGCCAAAAACATTCAGTACTTC.